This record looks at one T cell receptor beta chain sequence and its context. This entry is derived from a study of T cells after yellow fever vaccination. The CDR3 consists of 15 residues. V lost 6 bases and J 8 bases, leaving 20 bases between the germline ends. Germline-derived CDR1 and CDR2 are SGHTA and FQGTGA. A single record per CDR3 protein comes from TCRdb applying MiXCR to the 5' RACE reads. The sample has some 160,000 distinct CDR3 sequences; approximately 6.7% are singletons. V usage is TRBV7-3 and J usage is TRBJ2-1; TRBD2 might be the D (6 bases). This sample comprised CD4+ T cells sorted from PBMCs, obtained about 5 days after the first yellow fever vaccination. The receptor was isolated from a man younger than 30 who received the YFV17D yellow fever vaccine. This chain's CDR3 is CASRARDWGGDEQFF. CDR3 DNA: TGTGCCAGCAGGGCGAGGGACTGGGGTGGGGATGAGCAGTTCTTC.